This T cell receptor (beta chain) was sequenced for a study of blood T cell repertoires in COVID-19. In the study overall: COVID-19 samples, acute and convalescent, were from the United States, Italy and Spain.

Germline CDR1 WSHSY, CDR2 SAAADI. This CDR3 has 15 residues. V dropped 2 bases and J dropped 4; count of bases not matched to a gene: 6. Sequencing was performed with immunoSEQ multiplex PCR; in TCRdb, only in-frame clones are kept and a portion is missing. Among roughly 62,000 clones listed, around 87% were seen once. Sequencing was performed on peripheral blood. This clonotype was obtained from a man between 65 and 85 years old with acute or convalescent COVID-19. This chain uses TRBV10-2 with TRBJ1-2, with TRBD1 identical over 8 bases. The CDR3 loop reads CASSEGRGQIYGYTF. In nucleotides, the CDR3 is TGCGCCAGCAGTGAGGGCAGGGGGCAAATCTATGGCTACACCTTC.